Below, 8 T cell receptor beta chains from the same sample are listed, as sequenced in a study of OX40 agonist ivuxolimab in advanced cancers. Receptor amplification or capture employed the immunoSEQ multiplex PCR assay. TCRdb re-hosts the immuneACCESS table, in-frame sequences only. Its copies lack some clones; in the studies checked, an unresolved V gene accounts for under half of them, and the cause for the rest is not known. The sample has over 50,000 clones on record, around 82% of them singletons. The top ten clones comprise around 4.3% of the sample. The specimen was CD4+ or CD8+ T cells sorted from blood, collected in a trial of the OX40 agonist ivuxolimab. All receptors come from an adult with an advanced solid tumor such as melanoma, head and neck, liver or kidney cancer.

The CDR3 is CASSFSSGHTDTQYF. In nucleotides, the CDR3 is TGTGCCAGCAGTTTTTCTAGCGGCCACACAGATACGCAGTATTTT. The rearrangement links TRBV28 to TRBJ2-3; 7 bases align to TRBD2. J lost 2 bases, V lost 3 bases, and 5 bases had no gene match. CDR3 length: 15 amino acids. Germline V gene lookup returns CDR1 MDHEN and CDR2 SYDVKM.

This chain links TRBV29-1 with TRBJ2-3; D unresolved. This CDR3 spans 14 amino acids. Germline V gives CDR1 SQVTM, CDR2 ANQGSEA. The V and J ends lost 6 bases and 1 base respectively, with 14 bases between them. The CDR3 spells CSVYPPGRTDTQYF. The CDR3 DNA reads as TGCAGCGTATATCCCCCGGGCCGCACAGATACGCAGTATTTT.

This clone was recorded only once. V and J are TRBV28 and TRBJ1-2, with 10 bases lining up with TRBD1. After removal of 3 bases from V and 8 bases from J, the junction contained 6 bases not matched to a gene. The length of the CDR3 is 14 residues. Germline loops: CDR1 MDHEN, CDR2 SYDVKM. The CDR3, as DNA: TGTGCCAGCAGTTTGGGCGGGACAGGGGTCGGCTACACCTTC. Encoded protein: CASSLGGTGVGYTF.

CDR3 sequence reads: CATSRGGMQYEQYF. The DNA of the CDR3 is TGTGCCACCAGCAGAGGAGGGATGCAGTACGAGCAGTACTTC. The chain combines TRBV15 with TRBJ2-7; the D gene is possibly TRBD2 (5 bases). Trimming removed 1 base from V and 4 bases from J, with 11 bases in between. The CDR3 length is 14 residues. Germline assignment: CDR1 LNHNV and CDR2 YYDKDF (reference sequence).

The chain recombines TRBV4-1 with TRBJ2-5; 8 bases fit TRBD1. CDR1 and CDR2 from the germline V gene are MGHRA and YSYEKL. With 0 bases clipped from V and 3 bases from J, the junction kept 6 bases outside the gene matches. The CDR3 sequence is 16 residues long. The CDR3 reads CASSQERGTGEETQYF. In nucleotides, the CDR3 is TGCGCCAGCAGCCAAGAACGTGGGACAGGAGAAGAGACCCAGTACTTC.

J is TRBJ2-7 and V is TRBV5-8, with D possibly being TRBD2 (6 bases). The CDR3 length is 15 residues. Trimming took off 4 bases at V and 7 bases at J, with 21 bases between the two ends. From germline, CDR1 is SGHTS and CDR2 YDEGEE. CDR3 sequence (DNA): TGTGCCAGCAGCCAAGTTCAGCCGGGGGTTGGGGAGCAGTACTTC. Translation gives CASSQVQPGVGEQYF.

The V call is TRBV28, the J call TRBJ1-1; possible D gene TRBD1, 5 bases. Germline lookup yields CDR1 MDHEN and CDR2 SYDVKM. Trimming took off 8 bases at V and 6 bases at J, with 16 bases between the two ends. The CDR3 consists of 13 residues. CDR3 region: CASFLLKGSEAFF. CDR3 DNA: TGTGCCAGCTTCCTGCTGAAGGGGTCTGAAGCTTTCTTT.

The rearrangement joins TRBV30 to TRBJ2-2; 8 positions agree with TRBD2. Germline V gene data show CDR1 as GTSNPN and CDR2 as SVGIG (reference sequence). V shed 5 bases, J shed 5 bases, and the junction held 7 bases outside the gene matches. The CDR3 runs 14 residues. CDR3 coding DNA: TGTGCCTGGGGCCGGGAGGGCCTTACCGGGGAGCTGTTTTTT. Protein product: CAWGREGLTGELFF.